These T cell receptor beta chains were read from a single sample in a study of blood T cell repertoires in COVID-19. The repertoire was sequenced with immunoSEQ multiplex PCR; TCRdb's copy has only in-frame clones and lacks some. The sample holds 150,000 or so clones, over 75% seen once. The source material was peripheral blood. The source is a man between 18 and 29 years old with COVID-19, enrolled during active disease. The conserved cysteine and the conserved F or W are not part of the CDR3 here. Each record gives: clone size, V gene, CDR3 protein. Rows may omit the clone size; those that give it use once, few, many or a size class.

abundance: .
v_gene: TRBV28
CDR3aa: ASSSRVANIYEQY

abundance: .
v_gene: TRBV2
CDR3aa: ASSGGTGLYEQY

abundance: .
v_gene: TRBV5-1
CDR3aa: ASSYQGARETQY

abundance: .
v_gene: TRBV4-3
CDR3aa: ASSQHRDRDQPQH

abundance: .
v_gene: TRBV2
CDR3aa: ASSGGSTYEQY

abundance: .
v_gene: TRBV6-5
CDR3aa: ASSRDRRNEQY

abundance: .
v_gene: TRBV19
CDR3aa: ASSSPYRAANEKLF

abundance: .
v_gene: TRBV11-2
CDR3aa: ASSLDAGEPDTQY

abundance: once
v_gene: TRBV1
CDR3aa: TSSQDGPLSGVREKLF

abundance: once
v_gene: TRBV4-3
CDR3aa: ASSLGGGPYNEQF

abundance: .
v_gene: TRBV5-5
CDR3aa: ASSSLAGTRNEQY

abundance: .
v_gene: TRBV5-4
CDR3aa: ASSSGIPGLAGTYEQY

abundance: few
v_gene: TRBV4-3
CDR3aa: ASSQDAGSSTDTQY

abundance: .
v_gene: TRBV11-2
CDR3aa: ASSLERTSGDEQY

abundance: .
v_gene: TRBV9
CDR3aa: ASSVSGSSTYEQY

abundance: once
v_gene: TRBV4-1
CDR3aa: ASSQGRVETQY

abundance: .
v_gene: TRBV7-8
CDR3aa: ASSLQRTMNTEAF

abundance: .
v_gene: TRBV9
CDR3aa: ASSLPPRGGTDTQY

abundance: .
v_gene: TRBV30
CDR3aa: AGARGTFVSVEAF

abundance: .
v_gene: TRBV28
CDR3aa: ASSLGQSSYNSPLH

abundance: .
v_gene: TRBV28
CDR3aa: ASSSGSLPELF

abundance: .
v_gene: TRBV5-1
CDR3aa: ASSLTRQGEAF

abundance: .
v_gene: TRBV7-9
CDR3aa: ASSLVPQGEQY

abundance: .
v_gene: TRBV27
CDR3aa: ANIAGLLRETQY

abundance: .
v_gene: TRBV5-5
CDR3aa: ASSTHPRGQQGYT

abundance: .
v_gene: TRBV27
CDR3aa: ASSVRLAGGPTQY

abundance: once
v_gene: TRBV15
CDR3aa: ATSLPGLSSYNSPLH

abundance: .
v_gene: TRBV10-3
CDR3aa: ANWAGVPQETQY

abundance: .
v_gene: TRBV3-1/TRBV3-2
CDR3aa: ASSQDGVSGNTIY

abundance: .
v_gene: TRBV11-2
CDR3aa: ASSSSPGTGVEQY

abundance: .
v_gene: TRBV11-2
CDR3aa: ASSLSMGPGGETQY

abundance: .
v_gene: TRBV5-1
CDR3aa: ASSLNFTRSGNTIY

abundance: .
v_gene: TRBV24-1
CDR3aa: ATSDLRQGDTGELF

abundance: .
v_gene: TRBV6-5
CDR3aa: ASSLDRTGQPQH

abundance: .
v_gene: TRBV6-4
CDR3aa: ASSQDRESYNEQF

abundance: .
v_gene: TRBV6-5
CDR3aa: ASSTDRGETQY

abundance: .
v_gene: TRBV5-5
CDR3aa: ASSLGLTSTDTQY

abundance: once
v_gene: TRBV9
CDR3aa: ASSAPGLAGDYEQF

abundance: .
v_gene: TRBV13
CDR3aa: ASRRDSSYEQY

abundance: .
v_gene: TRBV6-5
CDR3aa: ASTRTGPYEQY

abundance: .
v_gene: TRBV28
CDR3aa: ASRGIGGPGYT